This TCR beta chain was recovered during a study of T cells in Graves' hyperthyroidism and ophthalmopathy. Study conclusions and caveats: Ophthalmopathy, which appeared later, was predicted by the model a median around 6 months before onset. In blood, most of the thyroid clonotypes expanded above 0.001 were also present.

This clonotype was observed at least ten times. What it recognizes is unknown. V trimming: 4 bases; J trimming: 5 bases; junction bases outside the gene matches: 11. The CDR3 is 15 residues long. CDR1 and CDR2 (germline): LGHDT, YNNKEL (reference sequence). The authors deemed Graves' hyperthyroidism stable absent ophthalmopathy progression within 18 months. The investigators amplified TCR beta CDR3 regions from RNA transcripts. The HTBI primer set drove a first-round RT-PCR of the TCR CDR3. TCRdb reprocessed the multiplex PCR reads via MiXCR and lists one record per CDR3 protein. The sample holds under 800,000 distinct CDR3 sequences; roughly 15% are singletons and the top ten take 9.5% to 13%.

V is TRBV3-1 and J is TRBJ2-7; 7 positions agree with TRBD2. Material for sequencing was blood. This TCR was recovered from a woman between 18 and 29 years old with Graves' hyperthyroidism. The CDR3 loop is CASSPRRLAANEQYF. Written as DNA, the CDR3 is TGTGCCAGCAGCCCCAGGAGGCTAGCGGCCAACGAGCAGTACTTC.